These 23 T cell receptor beta chains originate from one sample sequenced in a study of cytomegalovirus exposure and HLA in healthy donors. The PCR contained 60 Vbeta and 13 Jbeta primers. Sequenced by immunoSEQ multiplex PCR; TCRdb stores in-frame clones only, minus some. The sample lists about 150,000 clones, 70% to 80% occurring once. The sequencing sample was made of PBMCs. The origin of the receptors is a man aged 30-40 years in good health and CMV-seropositive.

The chain has TRBV6-5 and TRBJ2-5; TRBD1 is a possible D gene (6 bases). Germline V gene data show CDR1 as MNHEY and CDR2 as SVGAGI. Trimming removed 2 bases from V and 5 bases from J, with 9 bases in between. The CDR3 runs 13 residues. CDR3 protein: CASSYAGEETQYF. The CDR3 DNA reads as TGTGCCAGCAGTTACGCAGGGGAGGAGACCCAGTACTTC.

The chain combines TRBV7-2 with TRBJ2-1, with 8 bases matching TRBD1. The V gene's germline CDR1 is SGHTA and CDR2 FQGNSA. The CDR3 has 14 residues. V lost 5 bases to trimming and J lost 5 bases; unmatched junction nucleotides: 5. The CDR3 coding sequence is TGTGCCAGCAGCCTAGACAGGGGCGACAATGAGCAGTTCTTC. It yields the protein CASSLDRGDNEQFF.

This chain links TRBV29-1 with TRBJ2-3; tentatively, D is TRBD2 (6 bases). V lost 6 bases and J lost 2, with 9 bases in between. Germline V gives CDR1 SQVTM, CDR2 ANQGSEA. CDR3 length equals 12 residues. The CDR3 reads CSVGTVTDTQYF. As DNA, the CDR3 is TGCAGCGTCGGGACTGTCACAGATACGCAGTATTTT.

The rearrangement uses TRBV6-5 and TRBJ1-2; 9 positions match TRBD1. Germline V CDR1 and CDR2: MNHEY, SVGAGI. The CDR3 is 15 residues long. V lost 5 bases to trimming and J lost 1 base; unmatched junction nucleotides: 5. The CDR3 loop reads CASSRTGESNYGYTF. CDR3 coding DNA: TGTGCCAGCAGTAGGACAGGGGAGAGTAACTATGGCTACACCTTC.

V usage is TRBV11-2 and J usage is TRBJ2-5; D gene uncertain. The V end was cut by 3 bases, the J end by 2 bases, with 10 bases between. The germline CDR1 and CDR2 sequences are SGHAT and FQNNGV. CDR3 length: 14 residues. This chain's CDR3 is CASSFRARQETQYF. In DNA form, the CDR3 reads TGTGCCAGCAGCTTTAGAGCTAGACAAGAGACCCAGTACTTC.

This chain joins TRBV9 and TRBJ1-2, with D unresolved. The CDR3 is 14 amino acids. Germline CDR1 reads SGDLS; CDR2 reads YYNGEE. Trimming pared 2 bases from V and 8 bases from J, leaving 16 bases between. CDR3 residues: CASSVRQSTSGYTF. CDR3 bases: TGTGCCAGCAGCGTCCGACAATCTACTAGCGGCTACACCTTC.

This chain connects TRBV7-6 to TRBJ2-2, with a possible D match to TRBD1 (6 bases). Trimming took 5 bases from V and 1 from J, leaving 14 bases between them. The CDR3 is 16 amino acids. The germline gives CDR1 SGHVS, CDR2 FNYEAQ. CDR3 sequence reads: CASSRTRGGNTGELFF. The CDR3 DNA sequence: TGTGCCAGCAGCCGGACCAGGGGTGGGAACACCGGGGAGCTGTTTTTT.

The CDR3 spells CASSLDRASNQPQHF. The DNA for the CDR3 is TGTGCCAGCAGTTTGGACAGGGCTAGCAATCAGCCCCAGCATTTT. The chain uses TRBV6-5 and TRBJ1-5; 8 positions agree with TRBD1. Unmatched junction bases numbered 2, after V lost 4 bases and J lost 0 bases. Germline values: CDR1 MNHEY, CDR2 SVGAGI. This CDR3 has 15 amino acids.

The CDR3 DNA is TGTGCCAGCAGCCTCGGACAGGATAGGGAAAAACTGTTTTTT. Its protein is CASSLGQDREKLFF. This chain uses TRBV14 with TRBJ1-4, with 7 bases lining up with TRBD1. The CDR3 totals 14 residues. The ends lost 4 bases at V and 8 bases at J; junction bases unmatched: 7. Germline CDR1 and CDR2: SGHDN and FVKESK.

The rearrangement uses TRBV5-4 and TRBJ1-1; D perhaps matches TRBD1 (5 bases). Germline assignment: CDR1 SGHNT and CDR2 YYREEE (reference sequence). The CDR3 is made up of 13 amino acids. V lost 2 bases, J lost 2 bases, and 7 bases lay in between. Here the CDR3 reads CASSFDRNTEAFF. The CDR3 coding sequence is TGTGCCAGCAGCTTTGACAGAAACACTGAAGCTTTCTTT.

V and J are TRBV10-3 and TRBJ2-1, with 9 bases identical to TRBD2. J gave up 8 bases and V 3 bases, and 8 bases lay outside the gene matches. The CDR3 sequence is 15 residues long. Germline CDR1 is ENHRY and CDR2 is SYGVKD. The chain's CDR3 is CAISDVAGGQHEQFF. In DNA, the CDR3 is TGTGCCATCAGTGATGTGGCGGGGGGGCAGCATGAGCAGTTCTTC.

This clone was observed once. The rearrangement uses TRBV19 and TRBJ2-2; the D gene is possibly TRBD1 (6 bases). V lost 7 bases and J lost 4, with 13 bases in between. Germline CDR1 reads LNHDA; CDR2 reads SQIVND (reference sequence). This CDR3 spans 14 amino acids. DNA of the CDR3: TGTGCCAGTACGACCGGACAGTCCACCGGGGAGCTGTTTTTT. Encoded protein: CASTTGQSTGELFF.

The J gene is TRBJ2-3, the V gene TRBV11-3; a weak D match, TRBD2 (5 bases). Between the trimmed V and J ends, which lost 5 bases and 5 bases, there was a span of 5 bases. Looked up from germline, CDR1 is SGHNT and CDR2 is YENEEA. This CDR3 is built from 11 residues. In DNA form, the CDR3 reads TGTGCCAGCAGCCGGGGAGATACGCAGTATTTT. Translated, it gives CASSRGDTQYF.

A note on this clone: Since a much larger clone is just one base distant, this may be a read error. The chain links TRBV2 to TRBJ1-5, with 11 bases identical to TRBD1. CDR3 length: 14 residues. Unmatched junction bases numbered 2, after V lost 5 bases and J lost 5 bases. Germline V CDR1 and CDR2: SNHLY, FYNNEI. CDR3 sequence: CASSPGQGDQPQHF. CDR3 coding DNA: TGTGCCAGCAGTCCGGGACAGGGGGATCAGCCCCAGCATTTT.

V gene TRBV27 combines with J gene TRBJ1-2; 8 bases line up with TRBD1. Germline lookup yields CDR1 MNHEY and CDR2 SMNVEV (reference sequence). The CDR3 covers 15 residues. Trimming cost V 2 bases and J 2 bases; bases outside gene matches: 4. DNA for the CDR3: TGTGCCAGCAGTTTAGGCAGGGGGCGCAACTATGGCTACACCTTC. Its translation: CASSLGRGRNYGYTF.

V gene TRBV5-1 combines with J gene TRBJ2-1; D perhaps matches TRBD2 (6 bases). Trimming left V 0 bases short and J 8 bases short, with 12 bases between. Looked up from germline, CDR1 is SGHRS and CDR2 is YFSETQ. The CDR3 contains 14 residues. The CDR3 sequence: CASSLAGVEDEQFF. The CDR3 nucleotides are TGCGCCAGCAGCTTGGCGGGAGTGGAAGATGAGCAGTTCTTC.

In nucleotides, the CDR3 is TGTGCCAGCAGCCCTCGGGAGTATAATTCACCCCTCCACTTT. Translation gives CASSPREYNSPLHF. V and J are TRBV14 and TRBJ1-6; D call uncertain. V lost 4 bases and J 4 bases, leaving 8 bases between the germline ends. The CDR3 totals 14 residues. Per germline, CDR1 SGHDN and CDR2 FVKESK.

The gene calls are TRBV29-1 and TRBJ2-5; 9 bases map to TRBD1. V was pared by 5 bases and J by 2 bases, with 3 bases of the junction left unmatched. The CDR3 extends over 13 amino acids. Germline values: CDR1 SQVTM, CDR2 ANQGSEA. CDR3 loop: CSVQTGGQETQYF. The CDR3 region has the DNA TGCAGCGTTCAGACAGGGGGGCAAGAGACCCAGTACTTC.

The rearrangement uses TRBV19 and TRBJ1-2; TRBD1 aligns across 12 bases. Unmatched junction bases numbered 8, after V lost 5 bases and J lost 1 base. The length of the CDR3 is 17 residues. The germline V gene encodes CDR1 LNHDA and CDR2 SQIVND (reference sequence). The CDR3 spells CASSPSRDRGRNYGYTF. Here the CDR3 DNA reads TGTGCCAGTAGTCCCAGCAGGGACAGGGGGCGTAACTATGGCTACACCTTC. The full variable domain, completed using reference TRBV19 and TRBJ1-2, is DGGITQSPKYLFRKEGQNVTLSCEQNLNHDAMYWYRQDPGQGLRLIYYSQIVNDFQKGDIAEGYSVSREKKESFPLTVTSAQKNPTAFYLCASSPSRDRGRNYGYTFGSGTRLTVV.

V usage is TRBV5-8 and J usage is TRBJ1-5, with 9 bases identical to TRBD1. CDR1 is SGHTS, CDR2 YDEGEE, per germline. With 0 bases clipped from V and 6 bases from J, the junction kept 1 base outside the gene matches. CDR3 length: 14 residues. The CDR3 DNA reads TGTGCCAGCAGCTTGGACAGGGGGCGTCAGCCCCAGCATTTT. Protein sequence: CASSLDRGRQPQHF.

The chain has TRBV5-1 and TRBJ2-5; TRBD1 matches at 7 bases. V lost 8 bases to trimming and J lost 2 bases; unmatched junction nucleotides: 9. CDR1 is SGHRS, CDR2 YFSETQ, per germline. This CDR3 has 14 residues. CDR3 DNA sequence: TGCGCCAGTACCCCTGCAGGGGGTCAAGAGACCCAGTACTTC. Translating it yields CASTPAGGQETQYF.

The chain joins TRBV5-1 to TRBJ1-1; possible D gene TRBD1, 5 bases. The V and J ends lost 2 bases and 7 bases respectively, with 12 bases between them. The CDR3 has 13 residues. Germline CDR1 SGHRS, CDR2 YFSETQ. The CDR3 sequence is CASSLNQGIEAFF. CDR3 nucleotide sequence: TGCGCCAGCAGCTTAAACCAGGGCATTGAAGCTTTCTTT.

V and J are TRBV9 and TRBJ1-4; 9 bases are a match to TRBD1. Germline V CDR1 and CDR2: SGDLS, YYNGEE. The V gene end was trimmed by 4 bases and the J gene end by 7 bases; junction bases not matched to a gene: 8. CDR3 size: 15 residues. CDR3 DNA: TGTGCCAGCAGCTTCTCGGACAGGGGAAGTGAAAAACTGTTTTTT. The encoded protein is CASSFSDRGSEKLFF.